The 27 T cell receptor beta chains below come from one sample, sequenced in a study of early T cells in non-severe SARS-CoV-2 infection. TCRdb redid the calling of the 5' RACE reads with MiXCR, one entry per CDR3 protein. The sample consists of around 77,000 distinct CDR3 sequences, roughly an eighth of them appearing once. This material consisted of whole blood, taken at baseline. These receptors all stem from an adult who was a healthcare worker with PCR-confirmed SARS-CoV-2 infection or an uninfected control (not recorded which). The donor label of this sample is uncertain.

Many counts were recorded for this clonotype. The rearrangement uses TRBV20-1 and TRBJ1-3; D unclear. Per germline, CDR1 DFQATT and CDR2 SNEGSKA (reference sequence). V lost 3 bases and J 1 base, leaving 4 bases between the germline ends. The CDR3 is 12 amino acids. The CDR3 loop reads CSASTSGNTIYF. In DNA, the CDR3 is TGCAGTGCTAGTACGTCTGGAAACACCATATATTTT.

This clonotype was observed at least ten times. The V and J genes are TRBV7-3 and TRBJ1-2, with 8 bases matching TRBD1. J gave up 4 bases and V 10 bases, and 8 bases lay outside the gene matches. The CDR3 contains 13 residues. Germline V CDR1 and CDR2: SGHTA, FQGTGA. The CDR3 nucleotides are TGTGCCATTTCGGACAGGGCCGGCTATGGCTACACCTTC. Protein product: CAISDRAGYGYTF.

This clonotype was seen many times. J is TRBJ1-2 and V is TRBV5-1, with TRBD1 matching 10 bases. This CDR3 comprises 14 residues. From germline, CDR1 is SGHRS and CDR2 YFSETQ. Germline trimming cut 3 bases from V and 2 bases from J; bases unmatched to any gene: 1. DNA of the CDR3: TGCGCCAGCAGCTCGACAGGGGGCAACTATGGCTACACCTTC. This gives the protein CASSSTGGNYGYTF.

The chain uses TRBV6-2 or TRBV6-3 and TRBJ1-5; 8 bases align to TRBD1. From germline, CDR1 is MNHEY and CDR2 SVGEGT. The CDR3 has 15 amino acids. Losses at the gene ends were 2 bases for V and 6 bases for J; bases not matched to a gene: 6. The CDR3 is CASSYTSTGVQPQHF. The DNA of the CDR3 is TGTGCCAGCAGTTACACCTCGACAGGGGTTCAGCCCCAGCATTTT.

This clonotype was detected a few times. This chain joins TRBV20-1 and TRBJ2-4; D remains ambiguous. Germline assignment: CDR1 DFQATT and CDR2 SNEGSKA (reference sequence). The CDR3 extends over 13 amino acids. The ends were cut back, 1 base at V and 6 bases at J, with 10 bases in the middle. CDR3 DNA sequence: TGCAGTGCTAGAGGCCGGTCCGGAAACATTCAGTACTTC. Translated: CSARGRSGNIQYF.

This chain's CDR3 is CASSLEAAETQYF. CDR3 nucleotides: TGTGCCAGCAGCTTAGAAGCGGCGGAGACCCAGTACTTC. The rearrangement links TRBV7-9 to TRBJ2-5; a possible D gene is TRBD2 (5 bases). The CDR3 totals 13 residues. CDR1 SEHNR and CDR2 FQNEAQ come from the germline V gene (reference sequence). V lost 1 base and J 5 bases, leaving 8 bases between the germline ends.

This clonotype was observed a few times. The gene calls are TRBV7-9 and TRBJ2-1; D ambiguous. The CDR3 length is 13 residues. Germline-derived CDR1 and CDR2 are SEHNR and FQNEAQ (reference sequence). V was trimmed by 1 base and J by 8 bases, leaving 9 bases between them. DNA of the CDR3: TGTGCCAGCAGCTTAGGATTTCGCTATGAGCAGTTCTTC. Encoded protein: CASSLGFRYEQFF.

This sequence joins TRBV10-1 and TRBJ2-7; D may be TRBD2 (6 bases). V was pared by 2 bases and J by 4 bases, with 12 bases between. CDR1 and CDR2 from the germline V gene are WNHNN and SYGVQD (reference sequence). The CDR3 is 14 residues long. CDR3: CASSETGRGYEQYF. The CDR3 DNA is TGCGCCAGCAGTGAGACCGGGAGAGGTTACGAGCAGTACTTC.

In its sample, this clonotype was seen a few times. The chain couples TRBV19 to TRBJ2-2; no firm D call. Germline-derived CDR1 and CDR2 are LNHDA and SQIVND (reference sequence). V was pared by 5 bases and J by 8 bases, with 9 bases between. The CDR3 totals 12 residues. Here the CDR3 DNA reads TGTGCCAGTAGTGGGCTTTTAGGGGAGCTGTTTTTT. This gives the protein CASSGLLGELFF.

The chain is built from TRBV27 and TRBJ2-3; D unclear. Germline loops: CDR1 MNHEY, CDR2 SMNVEV (reference sequence). V dropped 7 bases and J dropped 2 bases, with 10 bases sitting between them. The CDR3 contains 13 residues. The CDR3 region is CASTRRATDTQYF. In DNA form, the CDR3 reads TGTGCCAGCACACGACGGGCCACAGATACGCAGTATTTT.

The CDR3 nucleotides read TGCGCCAGCAGTGAGTCGAGAGCCCCGGACTGGTCCTACGAGCAGTACTTC. Translation: CASSESRAPDWSYEQYF. The chain links TRBV10-2 to TRBJ2-7; possible D gene TRBD2, 5 bases. V was trimmed by 0 bases and J by 1 base, leaving 16 bases between them. From germline, CDR1 is WSHSY and CDR2 SAAADI. The CDR3 runs to 17 residues.

The chain links TRBV5-1 to TRBJ2-4; no clear D. Between the trimmed V and J ends, which lost 2 bases and 7 bases, there was a span of 13 bases. CDR1 is SGHRS, CDR2 YFSETQ, per germline. The CDR3 consists of 14 residues. The CDR3: CASSFGSQGNIQYF. Here the CDR3 DNA reads TGCGCCAGCAGCTTCGGGTCCCAAGGGAACATTCAGTACTTC.

This clonotype was recorded a few times. The CDR3 is CASSQGQGRTYTF. The DNA of the CDR3 is TGTGCCAGCAGCCAGGGACAGGGGAGGACCTACACCTTC. The chain joins TRBV14 to TRBJ1-2; 10 bases map to TRBD1. The germline gives CDR1 SGHDN, CDR2 FVKESK. The CDR3 has 13 amino acids. V lost 3 bases and J lost 10; bases outside the gene matches: 5.

The V and J genes are TRBV5-6 and TRBJ2-1, with TRBD2 matching over 10 bases. Trimming at V came to 6 bases and at J to 9 bases, leaving 12 bases not matched to a gene. The CDR3 consists of 15 residues. CDR1 is SGHDT and CDR2 is YYEEEE in the germline V gene. The CDR3 loop is CASNGSSGRAVEQFF. The CDR3 DNA reads TGTGCCAGCAACGGTTCAAGCGGGAGGGCCGTTGAGCAGTTCTTC. Together with reference TRBV5-6 and TRBJ2-1, the CDR3 gives the full variable domain: DAGVTQSPTHLIKTRGQQVTLRCSPKSGHDTVSWYQQALGQGPQFIFQYYEEEERQRGNFPDRFSGHQFPNYSSELNVNALLLGDSALYLCASNGSSGRAVEQFFGPGTRLTVL.

The chain carries TRBV7-9 and TRBJ2-5, with D uncertain. Trimming shortened V by 3 bases and J by 5 bases, and 7 bases separated the two germline ends. The CDR3 spans 12 residues. Germline CDR1 SEHNR, CDR2 FQNEAQ (reference sequence). The CDR3 DNA reads TGTGCCAGCAGCTTCGCGCTGGAGACCCAGTACTTC. Residues: CASSFALETQYF.

This clonotype was found a few times. This chain connects TRBV12-3 or TRBV12-4 to TRBJ1-1; no reliable D call. This CDR3 contains 15 residues. The V gene lost 1 base and the J gene lost 8 bases, with 17 bases spanning the gap. This CDR3 reads CASSLGFGRVLEAFF. DNA for the CDR3: TGTGCCAGCAGTTTAGGATTCGGGAGGGTGTTGGAAGCTTTCTTT.

This sequence joins TRBV10-3 and TRBJ1-4, with D perhaps TRBD1 (5 bases). Deletions cut 10 bases from V and 1 base from J, with 10 bases between. This CDR3 comprises 13 residues. Germline CDR1 and CDR2: ENHRY and SYGVKD. The CDR3 coding sequence is TGTGCCACCGCGGGGGTAACTAATGAAAAACTGTTTTTT. This sequence encodes CATAGVTNEKLFF.

In its sample, this clonotype was seen many times. J is TRBJ2-1 and V is TRBV20-1; 8 bases agree with TRBD1. This CDR3 has 14 residues. The V and J ends lost 5 bases and 5 bases, in that order; junction bases with no gene match: 8. Germline lookup yields CDR1 DFQATT and CDR2 SNEGSKA (reference sequence). The CDR3 protein is CSAPPRTGNNEQFF. For the CDR3, the DNA is TGCAGTGCTCCACCCCGGACAGGGAACAATGAGCAGTTCTTC.

There are a few counts of this clonotype. The chain carries TRBV20-1 and TRBJ2-1; tentative D call: TRBD1 (5 bases). The V and J ends lost 6 bases and 6 bases respectively, with 21 bases between them. The CDR3 totals 15 residues. CDR1 and CDR2 from the germline V gene are DFQATT and SNEGSKA (reference sequence). The CDR3 loop is CSAPFGPKGSNEQFF. The CDR3 DNA is TGCAGTGCCCCGTTTGGGCCGAAGGGGTCCAATGAGCAGTTCTTC.

Many counts were recorded for this clonotype. This chain joins TRBV12-3 or TRBV12-4 and TRBJ1-2, with 7 bases matching TRBD1. Germline trimming cut 5 bases from V and 1 base from J; bases unmatched to any gene: 1. The CDR3 sequence is 13 residues long. DNA for the CDR3: TGTGCCAGCAGTAGGGACAGTAACTATGGCTACACCTTC. This encodes CASSRDSNYGYTF.

This clonotype was detected a few times. V gene TRBV7-6 combines with J gene TRBJ2-1, with D perhaps TRBD1 (6 bases). Germline V CDR1 and CDR2: SGHVS, FNYEAQ. This CDR3 comprises 15 residues. The V end was cut by 8 bases, the J end by 0 bases, with 14 bases between. The CDR3 nucleotides are TGTGCCAGCGGCCATGACAGGAGCTCCTACAATGAGCAGTTCTTC. It specifies CASGHDRSSYNEQFF.

This clonotype was counted at least ten times. The rearrangement uses TRBV10-3 and TRBJ2-5, with D perhaps matching TRBD1 (6 bases). Per germline, CDR1 ENHRY and CDR2 SYGVKD. With 10 bases removed from V and 2 bases from J, the gap between germline ends came to 14 bases. This CDR3 is 13 amino acids long. The CDR3 protein is CATLRTDQETQYF. The CDR3 DNA sequence: TGTGCCACCCTAAGGACAGATCAAGAGACCCAGTACTTC.

This clonotype was seen at least ten times. V gene TRBV27 combines with J gene TRBJ1-1, with D perhaps matching TRBD1 (5 bases). CDR1 MNHEY and CDR2 SMNVEV come from the germline V gene (reference sequence). The CDR3 is 14 residues long. V was pared by 3 bases and J by 4 bases, with 12 bases between. This CDR3 reads CASSFGGRPTEAFF. For the CDR3, the DNA is TGTGCCAGCAGTTTCGGGGGGAGACCCACTGAAGCTTTCTTT.

This clonotype was detected a few times. The V gene is TRBV6-6, the J gene TRBJ2-7; D gene unclear. The CDR3 has 16 amino acids. Germline V gene sequence: CDR1 MNHNY, CDR2 SVGAGI (reference sequence). Trimming removed 2 bases from V and 2 bases from J, with 16 bases in between. This CDR3 reads CASSYVDLGLTYEQYF. Here the CDR3 DNA reads TGTGCCAGCAGTTACGTAGACCTCGGGCTAACCTACGAGCAGTACTTC.

Only a few counts were recorded for this clonotype. This chain uses TRBV29-1 with TRBJ1-2, with D unclear. V gave up 0 bases and J gave up 8 bases, with 16 bases separating them. The CDR3 totals 14 residues. Germline CDR1 and CDR2: SQVTM and ANQGSEA. The CDR3 DNA reads TGCAGCGTTGAAGATCTTAGGACTCTTCGAGGCTACACCTTC. Encoded protein: CSVEDLRTLRGYTF.

This clonotype showed up many times. This chain joins TRBV5-1 and TRBJ1-2; perhaps TRBD1 as D (5 bases). Trimming took 3 bases from V and 4 from J, leaving 13 bases between them. The length of the CDR3 is 14 residues. Germline assignment: CDR1 SGHRS and CDR2 YFSETQ. The CDR3 coding sequence is TGCGCCAGCAGCTCCGACGGGGCGACCTATGGCTACACCTTC. This translates into CASSSDGATYGYTF.

This clonotype was counted ten times or more. The chain is built from TRBV6-5 and TRBJ2-6; maybe TRBD1 (5 bases). Trimming stripped 2 bases from V and 0 bases from J, with 17 bases between. Germline CDR1 is MNHEY and CDR2 is SVGAGI. This CDR3 contains 19 residues. CDR3 amino acids: CASSYRGRFSRSGANVLTF. CDR3 nucleotide sequence: TGTGCCAGCAGTTACAGGGGCAGGTTTTCCCGCTCTGGGGCCAACGTCCTGACTTTC.